The rows below give T cell receptor beta chains drawn from one sample of a study of regulatory T cells in long-lasting Graves disease. TCRdb re-called the multiplex PCR reads through MiXCR, storing one row per CDR3 protein. The sample has under 450,000 distinct CDR3 sequences; around 20% are singletons. Source: peripheral blood mononuclear cells (PBMCs), taken when the disease was refractory, from a patient treated with antithyroid drugs. The source of these receptors is a female donor with Graves disease. Both conserved end residues are part of each CDR3. D genes are given only for firm matches. Size values are once, few and many counts, or a class for expanded clones, and some rows have none.

D gene: NA; V gene: TRBV20-1; clone size: NA; J gene: TRBJ2-1; CDR3 protein: CSARDPGAYNEQFF; CDR3 DNA: TGCAGTGCTAGAGACCCGGGAGCGTACAATGAGCAGTTCTTC
D gene: NA; V gene: TRBV6-1; clone size: NA; J gene: TRBJ2-7; CDR3 protein: CASGDLEQYF; CDR3 DNA: TGTGCCAGCGGGGATCTCGAGCAGTACTTC
D gene: TRBD1; V gene: TRBV5-1; clone size: NA; J gene: TRBJ1-6; CDR3 protein: CASSEQTGVDSPLHF; CDR3 DNA: TGCGCCAGCAGCGAACAAACAGGGGTTGATTCACCCCTCCACTTT
D gene: NA; V gene: TRBV19; clone size: NA; J gene: TRBJ1-1; CDR3 protein: CASSIGKQRNTEAFF; CDR3 DNA: TGTGCCAGTAGTATCGGCAAACAGCGGAACACTGAAGCTTTCTTT
D gene: NA; V gene: TRBV7-2; clone size: NA; J gene: TRBJ1-2; CDR3 protein: CASSLSRSVLVGYTF; CDR3 DNA: TGTGCCAGCAGCTTAAGTAGGTCGGTTCTAGTTGGCTACACCTTC
D gene: NA; V gene: TRBV28; clone size: many; J gene: TRBJ2-5; CDR3 protein: CASSASGAQYF; CDR3 DNA: TGTGCCAGCAGTGCCTCGGGCGCCCAGTACTTC
D gene: NA; V gene: TRBV7-8; clone size: many; J gene: TRBJ2-5; CDR3 protein: CASSLGAGFQETQYF; CDR3 DNA: TGTGCCAGCAGCTTAGGGGCAGGATTCCAAGAGACCCAGTACTTC
D gene: NA; V gene: TRBV7-2; clone size: many; J gene: TRBJ2-7; CDR3 protein: CASSSISGLSYEQYF; CDR3 DNA: TGTGCCAGCAGCTCAATAAGCGGGTTGTCCTACGAGCAGTACTTC
D gene: NA; V gene: TRBV6-1; clone size: few; J gene: TRBJ2-7; CDR3 protein: CASSARGESYEQYF; CDR3 DNA: TGTGCCAGCAGTGCGCGGGGTGAATCCTACGAGCAGTACTTC
D gene: TRBD1; V gene: TRBV6-5; clone size: many; J gene: TRBJ1-2; CDR3 protein: CASSYSGQDYGYTF; CDR3 DNA: TGTGCCAGCAGTTACTCAGGACAGGACTATGGCTACACCTTC
D gene: NA; V gene: TRBV6-9; clone size: few; J gene: TRBJ1-2; CDR3 protein: CASSYPEGGYTF; CDR3 DNA: TGTGCCAGCAGTTACCCGGAGGGGGGCTACACCTTC
D gene: NA; V gene: TRBV20-1; clone size: many; J gene: TRBJ2-5; CDR3 protein: CSAIIQEGGIGQETQYF; CDR3 DNA: TGCAGTGCTATTATCCAGGAGGGGGGCATAGGACAAGAGACCCAGTACTTC
D gene: NA; V gene: TRBV5-1; clone size: NA; J gene: TRBJ1-6; CDR3 protein: CASSYRDNSPLHF; CDR3 DNA: TGCGCCAGCAGCTACAGAGATAATTCACCCCTCCACTTT
D gene: NA; V gene: TRBV27; clone size: NA; J gene: TRBJ1-6; CDR3 protein: CASSCPEEPPAYNSPLHF; CDR3 DNA: TGTGCCAGCAGTTGCCCTGAGGAGCCCCCGGCTTATAATTCACCCCTCCACTTT
D gene: TRBD2; V gene: TRBV24-1; clone size: few; J gene: TRBJ2-1; CDR3 protein: CATSDSEILAGSYNEQFF; CDR3 DNA: TGTGCCACCAGTGACTCAGAAATACTAGCGGGGAGCTACAATGAGCAGTTCTTC
D gene: NA; V gene: TRBV30; clone size: NA; J gene: TRBJ2-2; CDR3 protein: CACFQNTGELFF; CDR3 DNA: TGTGCCTGTTTCCAGAACACCGGGGAGCTGTTTTTT
D gene: NA; V gene: TRBV29-1; clone size: NA; J gene: TRBJ1-1; CDR3 protein: CSGGRGHTEAFF; CDR3 DNA: TGCAGCGGGGGGCGGGGGCACACTGAAGCTTTCTTT
D gene: TRBD1; V gene: TRBV30; clone size: NA; J gene: TRBJ2-7; CDR3 protein: CAWAGQGHEQYF; CDR3 DNA: TGTGCCTGGGCGGGACAGGGGCACGAGCAGTACTTC
D gene: NA; V gene: TRBV2; clone size: many; J gene: TRBJ1-2; CDR3 protein: CASSAERNYGYTF; CDR3 DNA: TGTGCCAGCAGTGCAGAAAGAAACTATGGCTACACCTTC
D gene: NA; V gene: TRBV20-1; clone size: few; J gene: TRBJ2-7; CDR3 protein: CSALADTREQYF; CDR3 DNA: TGCAGTGCTCTAGCCGATACACGCGAGCAGTACTTC
D gene: NA; V gene: TRBV28; clone size: NA; J gene: TRBJ2-3; CDR3 protein: CASSRGQIYTQYF; CDR3 DNA: TGTGCCAGCTCGCGCGGTCAAATCTATACGCAGTATTTT
D gene: TRBD1; V gene: TRBV11-2; clone size: many; J gene: TRBJ2-5; CDR3 protein: CASSFTGGQETQYF; CDR3 DNA: TGTGCCAGCAGCTTTACAGGGGGCCAAGAGACCCAGTACTTC
D gene: NA; V gene: TRBV30; clone size: NA; J gene: TRBJ2-2; CDR3 protein: CAWSPEGVGELFF; CDR3 DNA: TGTGCCTGGAGCCCGGAGGGCGTCGGGGAGCTGTTTTTT
D gene: TRBD1; V gene: TRBV7-2; clone size: NA; J gene: TRBJ2-4; CDR3 protein: CASRRQGAGPKNIQYF; CDR3 DNA: TGTGCCAGCAGGCGACAGGGGGCCGGCCCCAAAAACATTCAGTACTTC
D gene: TRBD1; V gene: TRBV2; clone size: many; J gene: TRBJ1-4; CDR3 protein: CASRQGTNEKLFF; CDR3 DNA: TGTGCCAGCCGACAGGGCACTAATGAAAAACTGTTTTTT
D gene: NA; V gene: TRBV28; clone size: many; J gene: TRBJ2-5; CDR3 protein: CASLGDQETQYF; CDR3 DNA: TGTGCCAGCTTAGGGGATCAGGAGACCCAGTACTTC
D gene: TRBD1; V gene: TRBV12-3/TRBV12-4; clone size: NA; J gene: TRBJ2-7; CDR3 protein: CASSSDRPYEQYF; CDR3 DNA: TGTGCCAGCAGCTCGGACAGGCCCTACGAGCAGTACTTC
D gene: TRBD2; V gene: TRBV20-1; clone size: NA; J gene: TRBJ2-7; CDR3 protein: CSASLGLAGRNYEQYF; CDR3 DNA: TGCAGTGCTAGTCTCGGACTAGCGGGACGGAACTACGAGCAGTACTTC
D gene: TRBD2; V gene: TRBV2; clone size: many; J gene: TRBJ2-7; CDR3 protein: CASRSIAGVHEQYF; CDR3 DNA: TGTGCCAGCAGATCGATAGCGGGAGTCCACGAGCAGTACTTC
D gene: NA; V gene: TRBV11-2; clone size: many; J gene: TRBJ2-2; CDR3 protein: CASSPFGGGISKVFF; CDR3 DNA: NA
D gene: TRBD1; V gene: TRBV6-1; clone size: many; J gene: TRBJ1-2; CDR3 protein: CASSEDPTGPYGYTF; CDR3 DNA: TGTGCCAGCAGTGAAGACCCGACAGGGCCCTATGGCTACACCTTC
D gene: NA; V gene: TRBV2; clone size: many; J gene: TRBJ1-1; CDR3 protein: CASSQGMGTEAFF; CDR3 DNA: TGTGCCAGCAGTCAGGGCATGGGCACTGAAGCTTTCTTT
D gene: NA; V gene: TRBV6-2/TRBV6-3; clone size: many; J gene: TRBJ2-7; CDR3 protein: CASSYGWAYEQYF; CDR3 DNA: TGTGCCAGCAGTTACGGTTGGGCCTACGAGCAGTACTTC
D gene: NA; V gene: TRBV29-1; clone size: few; J gene: TRBJ1-2; CDR3 protein: CSAHGTNYGYTF; CDR3 DNA: TGCAGCGCCCACGGGACTAACTATGGCTACACCTTC
D gene: TRBD1; V gene: TRBV30; clone size: few; J gene: TRBJ2-7; CDR3 protein: CAWSVSGGYEQYF; CDR3 DNA: TGTGCCTGGAGTGTATCAGGGGGCTACGAGCAGTACTTC
D gene: TRBD1; V gene: TRBV28; clone size: many; J gene: TRBJ2-4; CDR3 protein: CASSLIGTGPAKNIQYF; CDR3 DNA: TGTGCCAGCAGTTTAATTGGGACAGGCCCGGCCAAAAACATTCAGTACTTC
D gene: NA; V gene: TRBV24-1; clone size: many; J gene: TRBJ1-4; CDR3 protein: CATSARGSPEKLFF; CDR3 DNA: TGTGCCACCAGTGCGCGGGGGTCGCCTGAAAAACTGTTTTTT
D gene: NA; V gene: TRBV20-1; clone size: once; J gene: TRBJ1-4; CDR3 protein: CSARGPAELMKNCFF; CDR3 DNA: NA
D gene: NA; V gene: TRBV5-5; clone size: NA; J gene: TRBJ2-7; CDR3 protein: CASSLYRPSYEQYF; CDR3 DNA: TGTGCCAGCAGCTTGTACCGGCCGTCCTACGAGCAGTACTTC
D gene: NA; V gene: TRBV9; clone size: few; J gene: TRBJ2-7; CDR3 protein: CASSKSWTGTYEQYF; CDR3 DNA: TGTGCCAGCAGCAAATCCTGGACTGGAACCTACGAGCAGTACTTC
D gene: NA; V gene: TRBV19; clone size: few; J gene: TRBJ1-4; CDR3 protein: CATGGRPTNEKLFF; CDR3 DNA: TGTGCCACGGGGGGGCGGCCAACTAATGAAAAACTGTTTTTT
D gene: TRBD2; V gene: TRBV7-9; clone size: few; J gene: TRBJ2-2; CDR3 protein: CASSRSTSGDTGELFF; CDR3 DNA: TGTGCCAGCAGCCGATCGACTAGCGGAGACACCGGGGAGCTGTTTTTT
D gene: NA; V gene: TRBV28; clone size: many; J gene: TRBJ1-4; CDR3 protein: CASSFPTPTNEKLFF; CDR3 DNA: TGTGCCAGCAGTTTCCCGACCCCAACTAATGAAAAACTGTTTTTT
D gene: NA; V gene: TRBV18; clone size: many; J gene: TRBJ2-7; CDR3 protein: CASSPRFDEQYF; CDR3 DNA: TGTGCCAGCTCACCACGTTTCGACGAGCAGTACTTC
D gene: TRBD1; V gene: TRBV28; clone size: many; J gene: TRBJ1-5; CDR3 protein: CASSLSTGVGQPQHF; CDR3 DNA: TGTGCCAGCAGTTTATCTACAGGGGTGGGTCAGCCCCAGCATTTT
D gene: NA; V gene: TRBV29-1; clone size: NA; J gene: TRBJ2-7; CDR3 protein: CSGLDKYEQYF; CDR3 DNA: TGCAGCGGACTAGATAAGTACGAGCAGTACTTC
D gene: NA; V gene: TRBV24-1; clone size: many; J gene: TRBJ1-4; CDR3 protein: CATSDFLGGPNEKLFF; CDR3 DNA: TGTGCCACCAGTGATTTCCTGGGAGGACCTAATGAAAAACTGTTTTTT
D gene: NA; V gene: TRBV12-3/TRBV12-4; clone size: NA; J gene: TRBJ2-7; CDR3 protein: CASRARAGSYEQYF; CDR3 DNA: TGTGCCAGCAGAGCCCGGGCAGGGTCCTACGAGCAGTACTTC
D gene: NA; V gene: TRBV28; clone size: many; J gene: TRBJ1-2; CDR3 protein: CASSSTSRGYTF; CDR3 DNA: TGTGCCAGCAGTTCCACCTCCCGGGGCTACACCTTC
D gene: TRBD1; V gene: TRBV27; clone size: few; J gene: TRBJ2-7; CDR3 protein: CASSSMGQSLSYEQYF; CDR3 DNA: TGTGCCAGCAGTTCCATGGGACAGAGTCTCTCCTACGAGCAGTACTTC
D gene: NA; V gene: TRBV18; clone size: NA; J gene: TRBJ2-7; CDR3 protein: CASSPGRGTSYEQYF; CDR3 DNA: TGTGCCAGCTCACCAGGCAGGGGCACCTCCTACGAGCAGTACTTC
D gene: NA; V gene: TRBV5-1; clone size: NA; J gene: TRBJ2-1; CDR3 protein: CASRGRTGYNEQFF; CDR3 DNA: TGCGCCAGCCGAGGTAGAACGGGGTACAATGAGCAGTTCTTC
D gene: NA; V gene: TRBV28; clone size: NA; J gene: TRBJ2-1; CDR3 protein: CASSLLADNEQFF; CDR3 DNA: TGTGCCAGCAGTTTGTTGGCCGACAATGAGCAGTTCTTC